Below, 30 T cell receptor beta chains from the same sample are listed, as sequenced in a study of early T cells in non-severe SARS-CoV-2 infection. TCRdb re-analysed the 5' RACE reads in MiXCR, keeping a single row per CDR3 protein. The table includes more than 95,000 distinct CDR3 sequences, approximately 16% detected once. The material sequenced was whole blood. The source of these receptors is an adult who was a healthcare worker with PCR-confirmed SARS-CoV-2 infection or an uninfected control (not recorded which).

Many counts were recorded for this clonotype. The chain has TRBV25-1 and TRBJ1-1; 7 nucleotides match TRBD1. The CDR3 covers 12 residues. The germline CDR1 and CDR2 sequences are MGHDK and SYGVNS. The J segment lost 1 base and the V segment lost 11 bases, leaving 4 bases of the junction unmatched. The chain's CDR3 is CASRTGNTEAFF. The CDR3 region has the DNA TGTGCCTCCAGGACAGGGAACACTGAAGCTTTCTTT.

This clonotype was recorded at least ten times. This chain connects TRBV13 to TRBJ2-1; 10 bases fit TRBD2. The germline V gene has CDR1 PRHDT and CDR2 FYEKMQ (reference sequence). The CDR3 length is 16 residues. V lost 2 bases, J lost 3 bases, and 4 bases stayed unmatched. The CDR3 sequence is CASSLKVAGGYNEQFF. The CDR3 DNA follows: TGTGCCAGCAGCTTAAAGGTAGCGGGGGGCTACAATGAGCAGTTCTTC.

This clonotype was recorded many times. The CDR3 loop reads CASSLKSPLAGDGEQFF. CDR3 DNA sequence: TGTGCCAGCAGCTTAAAGTCCCCTTTAGCGGGAGACGGTGAGCAGTTCTTC. This rearrangement joins TRBV11-3 to TRBJ2-1; 9 bases match TRBD2. V lost 2 bases, J lost 9 bases, and 14 bases stayed unmatched. The CDR3 contains 17 residues. Germline-derived CDR1 and CDR2 are SGHNT and YENEEA.

This chain connects TRBV4-3 to TRBJ1-4; a weak D match, TRBD1 (5 bases). Trimming left V 1 base short and J 7 bases short, with 13 bases between. CDR1 and CDR2 from the germline V gene are LGHNA and YSLEER. CDR3 length equals 15 residues. The CDR3 DNA reads as TGCGCCAGCAGCCAAGGAAGGGGACTGGTTGAAAAACTGTTTTTT. It is translated as CASSQGRGLVEKLFF.

This clonotype was observed once. The rearrangement links TRBV5-1 to TRBJ1-2; 7 bases agree with TRBD1. The ends lost 4 bases at V and 7 bases at J; junction bases unmatched: 7. The CDR3 consists of 13 residues. Germline lookup yields CDR1 SGHRS and CDR2 YFSETQ. DNA of the CDR3: TGCGCCAGCAGCCTGGACAGGAAGGGTGGCTACACCTTC. This gives the protein CASSLDRKGGYTF.

This clonotype was seen at least ten times. The rearrangement links TRBV6-2 or TRBV6-3 to TRBJ1-5; D is possibly TRBD1 (5 bases). The V and J ends lost 5 bases and 10 bases respectively, with 12 bases between them. Looked up from germline, CDR1 is MNHEY and CDR2 is SVGEGT. The CDR3 has 12 residues. The CDR3 DNA is TGTGCCAGCAGTCCCAGGGTGTCACCCCAGCATTTT. Amino acid sequence: CASSPRVSPQHF.

This clonotype was picked up a small number of times. V gene TRBV12-3 or TRBV12-4 combines with J gene TRBJ2-4; no firm D call. This CDR3 is built from 18 residues. V lost 4 bases and J lost 0, with 19 bases in between. The CDR3 nucleotides are TGTGCCAGCAGTTCCGACTGGATAGAGTTGCTAGCCAAAAACATTCAGTACTTC. Translating gives CASSSDWIELLAKNIQYF.

This chain connects TRBV7-9 to TRBJ1-5, with 7 bases aligning to TRBD1. CDR1 and CDR2 (germline): SEHNR, FQNEAQ (reference sequence). Trimming removed 2 bases from V and 7 bases from J; junction bases left unmatched: 5. The CDR3 covers 14 residues. The CDR3 nucleotides are TGTGCCAGCAGCTTATCAGGGGGAGACCAGCCCCAGCATTTT. Encoded protein: CASSLSGGDQPQHF.

In its sample, this clonotype was seen a few times. The chain joins TRBV6-2 or TRBV6-3 to TRBJ2-3, with D possibly being TRBD2 (6 bases). The CDR3 runs to 16 residues. The germline V and J ends were trimmed by 1 base and 1 base, with 12 bases remaining between them. Germline values: CDR1 MNHEY, CDR2 SVGEGT. DNA of the CDR3: TGTGCCAGCAGTTACTACGGCGGGGTCGGCACAGATACGCAGTATTTT. Amino acid sequence: CASSYYGGVGTDTQYF.

The chain carries TRBV9 and TRBJ1-5; D remains ambiguous. CDR3 size: 14 residues. Germline CDR1 reads SGDLS; CDR2 reads YYNGEE. V lost 2 bases to trimming and J lost 5 bases, with 11 bases between them. The CDR3 sequence: CASSVLVMDQPQHF. The CDR3 DNA reads as TGTGCCAGCAGCGTCCTGGTAATGGATCAGCCCCAGCATTTT. Complete variable domain (other parts from reference TRBV9 and TRBJ1-5): DSGVTQTPKHLITATGQRVTLRCSPRSGDLSVYWYQQSLDQGLQFLIQYYNGEERAKGNILERFSAQQFPDLHSELNLSSLELGDSALYFCASSVLVMDQPQHFGDGTRLSIL.

This clonotype was detected many times. The chain recombines TRBV7-9 with TRBJ1-1; D may be TRBD1 (6 bases). This CDR3 has 15 residues. V lost 3 bases, J lost 1 base, and 12 bases lay in between. CDR1 is SEHNR, CDR2 FQNEAQ, per germline (reference sequence). In DNA, the CDR3 is TGTGCCAGCAGCTTGGAAACAGGGCAGAACACTGAAGCTTTCTTT. It translates to CASSLETGQNTEAFF.

The genes are TRBV12-3 or TRBV12-4 and TRBJ2-2, with TRBD2 as a possible D gene (6 bases). Trimming pared 7 bases from V and 6 bases from J, leaving 18 bases between. The CDR3 extends over 15 amino acids. The CDR3 is CASTPPYGGPGELFF. CDR3 in DNA: TGTGCCAGCACCCCCCCATACGGAGGGCCCGGGGAGCTGTTTTTT.

The genes are TRBV28 and TRBJ2-2; TRBD1 or TRBD2 may be the D gene (6 bases each). The CDR3 totals 15 residues. V was cut by 1 base and J by 7 bases, with 13 bases left in between. CDR1 and CDR2 from the germline V gene are MDHEN and SYDVKM. CDR3 in amino acids: CASSLSLGGHGELFF. The CDR3 bases are TGTGCCAGCAGTTTATCCCTCGGGGGACACGGGGAGCTGTTTTTT.

This chain joins TRBV20-1 and TRBJ1-2, with D tentatively TRBD1 (6 bases). CDR3 length equals 14 residues. V lost 3 bases to trimming and J lost 4 bases, with 15 bases between them. Germline CDR1 and CDR2: DFQATT and SNEGSKA (reference sequence). The CDR3 nucleotides are TGCAGTGCTAGTCCCAGGGGAGTAGGCTATGGCTACACCTTC. This codes for CSASPRGVGYGYTF.

This chain connects TRBV30 to TRBJ2-2; D unclear. V dropped 3 bases and J dropped 0 bases, with 8 bases sitting between them. From germline, CDR1 is GTSNPN and CDR2 SVGIG (reference sequence). This CDR3 contains 14 residues. The CDR3 here is CAWRVSPNTGELFF. The CDR3 coding sequence is TGTGCCTGGAGGGTATCACCGAACACCGGGGAGCTGTTTTTT. The complete variable domain, with remaining parts taken from reference TRBV30 and TRBJ2-2, reads SQTIHQWPATLVQPVGSPLSLECTVEGTSNPNLYWYRQAAGRGLQLLFYSVGIGQISSEVPQNLSASRPQDRQFILSSKKLLLSDSGFYLCAWRVSPNTGELFFGEGSRLTVL.

This clonotype was detected a few times. CDR3 nucleotides: TGTGCCAGCAGTTTCGTGGGGAGTGGAGAGACCCAGTACTTC. This translates into CASSFVGSGETQYF. The chain combines TRBV28 with TRBJ2-5, with TRBD2 as a possible D gene (5 bases). Between the trimmed V and J ends, which lost 3 bases and 4 bases, there was a span of 12 bases. The CDR3 spans 14 residues. Germline CDR1 is MDHEN and CDR2 is SYDVKM.

This clonotype showed up just a few times. The V and J genes are TRBV28 and TRBJ2-7; 8 bases fit TRBD1. The CDR3 has 16 residues. The trim removed 5 bases at V and 1 base at J, leaving 10 bases unmatched. Germline V CDR1 and CDR2: MDHEN, SYDVKM. CDR3 region: CASSPHGTGSSYEQYF. CDR3 DNA sequence: TGTGCCAGCAGTCCCCACGGGACAGGTAGTTCCTACGAGCAGTACTTC. Together with reference TRBV28 and TRBJ2-7, the CDR3 gives the full variable domain: DVKVTQSSRYLVKRTGEKVFLECVQDMDHENMFWYRQDPGLGLRLIYFSYDVKMKEKGDIPEGYSVSREKKERFSLILESASTNQTSMYLCASSPHGTGSSYEQYFGPGTRLTVT.

CDR3 in DNA: TGTGCCAGCAGCTTGGCGGACGGGGGCCTCTATGGCTACACCTTC. It specifies CASSLADGGLYGYTF. V is TRBV5-5 and J is TRBJ1-2; D possibly corresponds to TRBD1 (6 bases). V shed 0 bases and J shed 4 bases, with 13 bases lying between them. Looked up from germline, CDR1 is SGHKS and CDR2 is YYEKEE (reference sequence). The CDR3 covers 15 residues. Full variable domain (outside the CDR3, taken from reference TRBV5-5 and TRBJ1-2): DAGVTQSPTHLIKTRGQQVTLRCSPISGHKSVSWYQQVLGQGPQFIFQYYEKEERGRGNFPDRFSARQFPNYSSELNVNALLLGDSALYLCASSLADGGLYGYTFGSGTRLTVV.

This clonotype came up a few times. This chain connects TRBV12-3 or TRBV12-4 to TRBJ2-3, with 7 positions matching TRBD2. Trimming at V came to 4 bases and at J to 5 bases, leaving 9 bases not matched to a gene. The CDR3 has 15 residues. Here the CDR3 DNA reads TGTGCCAGCAGTTCAACAAGCGGGGTAGGAGATACGCAGTATTTT. This codes for CASSSTSGVGDTQYF.

This chain uses TRBV3-1 with TRBJ2-1, with 7 positions matching TRBD1. The J segment lost 9 bases and the V segment lost 3 bases, leaving 8 bases of the junction unmatched. CDR1 is LGHDT and CDR2 is YNNKEL in the germline V gene (reference sequence). CDR3 length equals 14 residues. The CDR3 nucleotides are TGTGCCAGCAGCCAGCTCAACAGGGGTTCTGAGCAGTTCTTC. It translates to CASSQLNRGSEQFF.

The chain's CDR3 is CATSRDGGGIQPQHF. CDR3 coding DNA: TGTGCCACCAGCAGAGATGGCGGGGGGATTCAGCCCCAGCATTTT. The gene calls are TRBV15 and TRBJ1-5; TRBD1 might be the D (5 bases). Germline loops: CDR1 LNHNV, CDR2 YYDKDF (reference sequence). This CDR3 has 15 residues. The germline V and J ends were trimmed by 0 bases and 6 bases, with 12 bases remaining between them.

The table lists this clonotype with a few counts. The chain links TRBV29-1 to TRBJ1-3; D is perhaps TRBD1 (5 bases). The germline V gene encodes CDR1 SQVTM and CDR2 ANQGSEA. The CDR3 loop spans 14 amino acids. V lost 6 bases and J 0 bases, leaving 12 bases between the germline ends. The CDR3 nucleotides read TGCAGCGTCCGGGACCTGAGCTCTGGAAACACCATATATTTT. It yields the protein CSVRDLSSGNTIYF.

In regard to this clonotype: This may arise from a read error, as a much more abundant clone is one base away. The chain joins TRBV6-5 to TRBJ1-5; D not certain. From germline, CDR1 is MNHEY and CDR2 SVGAGI. This CDR3 contains 16 residues. CDR3 in DNA: TGTGTCAGCCAGAATAGGGCGGTAGGAGGCAATCAGCCCCAGCATTTT. Its translation is CVSQNRAVGGNQPQHF.

This clonotype was counted a few times. The CDR3 DNA sequence: TGCAGTGCTAGGGTTGGACAGGGACCAGATACGCAGTATTTT. It yields the protein CSARVGQGPDTQYF. The chain carries TRBV20-1 and TRBJ2-3; 8 bases map to TRBD1. The CDR3 consists of 14 residues. Germline V gene data show CDR1 as DFQATT and CDR2 as SNEGSKA (reference sequence). Unmatched junction bases numbered 6, after V lost 3 bases and J lost 4 bases.

This clonotype has more than one count but fewer than ten. The chain carries TRBV12-3 or TRBV12-4 and TRBJ2-7; D is undetermined. Between the trimmed V and J ends, which lost 4 bases and 3 bases, there was a span of 22 bases. This CDR3 region has 17 residues. The CDR3 coding sequence is TGTGCCAGCAGTTCCCACCCTAGTGAGACACGTTACTACGAGCAGTACTTC. It is translated as CASSSHPSETRYYEQYF.

J is TRBJ2-3 and V is TRBV28, with 15 nucleotides matching TRBD2. The CDR3 runs 17 residues. J lost 5 bases, V lost 6 bases, and 9 bases had no gene match. CDR1 MDHEN and CDR2 SYDVKM come from the germline V gene. The CDR3: CASSHPGTSGRRDTQYF. CDR3 nucleotides: TGTGCCAGCAGCCACCCCGGGACTAGCGGGAGGCGAGATACGCAGTATTTT. Filled out from reference TRBV28 and TRBJ2-3, the complete variable domain reads DVKVTQSSRYLVKRTGEKVFLECVQDMDHENMFWYRQDPGLGLRLIYFSYDVKMKEKGDIPEGYSVSREKKERFSLILESASTNQTSMYLCASSHPGTSGRRDTQYFGPGTRLTVL.

The chain is built from TRBV7-6 and TRBJ1-5, with 7 bases lining up with TRBD1. Trimming cost V 6 bases and J 4 bases; bases outside gene matches: 9. The CDR3 is 15 amino acids. Germline lookup yields CDR1 SGHVS and CDR2 FNYEAQ. CDR3 in DNA: TGTGCCAGCAGTCTATCCCAGGGGGTTAATCAGCCCCAGCATTTT. Its translation: CASSLSQGVNQPQHF.

This clonotype was observed many times. V usage is TRBV14 and J usage is TRBJ1-6, with 8 positions matching TRBD1. Germline values: CDR1 SGHDN, CDR2 FVKESK. J was trimmed by 7 bases and V by 2 bases; bases with no gene match: 4. The CDR3 covers 15 residues. CDR3 residues: CASSQNRGKNSPLHF. DNA for the CDR3: TGTGCCAGCAGCCAAAACAGGGGGAAAAATTCACCCCTCCACTTT. The full variable domain, its missing parts supplied by reference TRBV14 and TRBJ1-6, is EAGVTQFPSHSVIEKGQTVTLRCDPISGHDNLYWYRRVMGKEIKFLLHFVKESKQDESGMPNNRFLAERTGGTYSTLKVQPAELEDSGVYFCASSQNRGKNSPLHFGNGTRLTVT.

The rearrangement uses TRBV29-1 and TRBJ1-1; 7 bases map to TRBD1. CDR3 length: 13 residues. J gave up 0 bases and V 6 bases, and 4 bases lay outside the gene matches. Germline CDR1 is SQVTM and CDR2 is ANQGSEA. CDR3 bases: TGCAGCGTGCGACAGGGTGTGAACACTGAAGCTTTCTTT. Translating gives CSVRQGVNTEAFF.

As DNA, the CDR3 is TGTGCCAGCAACTCGGATCAGTACGAGCAGTACTTC. Its protein is CASNSDQYEQYF. The gene calls are TRBV7-2 and TRBJ2-7, with unresolved D. Germline CDR1 and CDR2: SGHTA and FQGNSA. V lost 7 bases and J lost 4, with 11 bases in between. This CDR3 contains 12 residues.